The 31 T cell receptor beta chains presented below share a single source sample, sequenced in a study of metastatic and nonmetastatic thyroid tumors. Prior to thyroid surgery, none of the patients had received any treatment. TCRdb re-analyzed the PCR reads using MiXCR. The profile shows over 45,000 clones, around 21% of them singletons. Sequenced sample: blood. The receptors derive from a male donor with papillary thyroid cancer or a benign thyroid nodule (not recorded which). Some clones in this sample may be carry-over from other donors' samples.

The chain is built from TRBV20-1 and TRBJ2-1; D call uncertain. Germline V gene lookup returns CDR1 DFQATT and CDR2 SNEGSKA (reference sequence). V was cut by 4 bases and J by 2 bases, with 6 bases left in between. The CDR3 covers 12 residues. The CDR3 here is CSAMETYNEQFF. The CDR3 DNA reads as TGCAGTGCTATGGAAACCTACAATGAGCAGTTCTTC.

This clone showed up many times. CDR3 in DNA: TGTGCCAGCAGCTTCCTAGCGGGAGGGTACAATGAGCAGTTCTTC. Its protein product is CASSFLAGGYNEQFF. The rearrangement joins TRBV11-1 to TRBJ2-1; 12 nucleotides align to TRBD2. The CDR3 contains 15 residues. The V gene end was trimmed by 3 bases and the J gene end by 4 bases; junction bases not matched to a gene: 1. The V gene's germline CDR1 is SGHAT and CDR2 FQDESV (reference sequence).

The table lists this clone with many counts. The chain links TRBV4-1 to TRBJ2-7; D is possibly TRBD1 (6 bases). In germline, CDR1 is MGHRA, CDR2 YSYEKL. The V end lost 4 bases, the J end lost 2 bases, and 15 bases lay between the germline ends. The length of the CDR3 is 15 residues. The CDR3 sequence: CASSPRGQNAYEQYF. The CDR3 coding sequence is TGCGCCAGCAGCCCCCGTGGACAGAACGCCTACGAGCAGTACTTC.

This clone was recorded many times. Distinct nucleotide sequences in the sample also encode this CDR3. V gene TRBV5-1 combines with J gene TRBJ2-1; D is perhaps TRBD2 (6 bases). The CDR3 consists of 13 residues. Germline V gene lookup returns CDR1 SGHRS and CDR2 YFSETQ. V was cut by 8 bases and J by 9 bases, with 18 bases left in between. As DNA, the CDR3 is TGCGCCAGTAGCCCTCACACTAGCACTGAGCAGTTCTTC. Translating gives CASSPHTSTEQFF. Filled out from reference TRBV5-1 and TRBJ2-1, the complete variable domain reads KAGVTQTPRYLIKTRGQQVTLSCSPISGHRSVSWYQQTPGQGLQFLFEYFSETQRNKGNFPGRFSGRQFSNSRSEMNVSTLELGDSALYLCASSPHTSTEQFFGPGTRLTVL.

A word on this clone: Its ends do not fully match the called genes, so a read error is possible. This chain links TRBV20-1 with TRBJ1-1; no reliable D call. This CDR3 has 15 amino acids. Per the germline V gene, CDR1 is DFQATT and CDR2 is SNEGSKA (reference sequence). CDR3 bases: TGCTGTGCTAGTGATGGACGAACGGTGAACACTGAATCTTTCTTT. It specifies CCASDGRTVNTESFF.

This clone was seen only a few times. This sequence joins TRBV28 and TRBJ1-1; TRBD1 might be the D (5 bases). The V gene lost 2 bases and the J gene lost 10 bases, with 8 bases spanning the gap. The CDR3 contains 11 residues. CDR1 is MDHEN and CDR2 is SYDVKM in the germline V gene. Written as DNA, the CDR3 is TGTGCCAGCAGTTTAACCCAGGGAGCTTTCTTT. As protein: CASSLTQGAFF. Complete variable domain (other parts from reference TRBV28 and TRBJ1-1): DVKVTQSSRYLVKRTGEKVFLECVQDMDHENMFWYRQDPGLGLRLIYFSYDVKMKEKGDIPEGYSVSREKKERFSLILESASTNQTSMYLCASSLTQGAFFGQGTRLTVV.

This chain links TRBV4-1 with TRBJ2-7, with D perhaps matching TRBD1 (5 bases). This CDR3 region has 18 residues. The germline V gene has CDR1 MGHRA and CDR2 YSYEKL. V lost 0 bases and J 2 bases, leaving 20 bases between the germline ends. The CDR3 bases are TGCGCCAGCAGCCAAGACCCTCAAATGATAGGGGTTGCCTACGAGCAGTACTTC. Amino acids: CASSQDPQMIGVAYEQYF.

This clone was detected ten times or more. The V and J genes are TRBV30 and TRBJ1-3, with unresolved D. From germline, CDR1 is GTSNPN and CDR2 SVGIG (reference sequence). Trimming left V 1 base short and J 1 base short, with 2 bases between. The CDR3 spans 12 residues. The CDR3 bases are TGTGCCTGGAGTGCGTCTGGAAACACCATATATTTT. As protein: CAWSASGNTIYF. The entire variable domain, with the rest obtained from reference TRBV30 and TRBJ1-3, is as follows: SQTIHQWPATLVQPVGSPLSLECTVEGTSNPNLYWYRQAAGRGLQLLFYSVGIGQISSEVPQNLSASRPQDRQFILSSKKLLLSDSGFYLCAWSASGNTIYFGEGSWLTVV.

This clone has at least ten counts. The same CDR3 also results from other DNA sequences found in this sample. DNA for the CDR3: TGCGCCAGCGCGGACAGGGGCAATCAGCCCCAGCATTTT. The encoded protein is CASADRGNQPQHF. V usage is TRBV4-1 and J usage is TRBJ1-5; 8 bases map to TRBD1. Germline CDR1 is MGHRA and CDR2 is YSYEKL. The trim removed 8 bases at V and 2 bases at J, leaving 2 bases unmatched. The CDR3 runs 13 residues.

This clone appeared many times. The chain joins TRBV7-3 to TRBJ2-7; D perhaps matches TRBD2 (5 bases). V lost 3 bases and J 3 bases, leaving 12 bases between the germline ends. Per the germline V gene, CDR1 is SGHTA and CDR2 is FQGTGA. The CDR3 is made up of 14 amino acids. CDR3 sequence (DNA): TGTGCCAGCAGCTTGGGATACGGGGACTACGAGCAGTACTTC. It yields the protein CASSLGYGDYEQYF.

The chain couples TRBV5-1 to TRBJ1-1; a possible D gene is TRBD1 (6 bases). V lost 4 bases, J lost 4 bases, and 17 bases lay in between. The CDR3 is made up of 15 amino acids. CDR1 is SGHRS and CDR2 is YFSETQ in the germline V gene. The CDR3 bases are TGCGCCAGCAGCCCAAACACAGGGATTAGCACTGAAGCTTTCTTT. Protein sequence: CASSPNTGISTEAFF.

This clone occurred many times. The rearrangement uses TRBV6-2 or TRBV6-3 and TRBJ1-1; D gene unclear. CDR3 length: 15 residues. The V gene lost 7 bases and the J gene lost 0 bases, with 15 bases spanning the gap. Germline CDR1 is MNHEY and CDR2 is SVGEGT. CDR3 in amino acids: CASTPIAGLNTEAFF. In DNA form, the CDR3 reads TGTGCCAGCACCCCTATAGCGGGTTTGAACACTGAAGCTTTCTTT.

The chain carries TRBV5-1 and TRBJ2-3, with 10 positions matching TRBD2. The CDR3 runs to 15 residues. Unmatched junction bases numbered 2, after V lost 0 bases and J lost 4 bases. Germline V lookup: CDR1 SGHRS, CDR2 YFSETQ. This chain's CDR3 is CASSLDSGRPDTQYF. The DNA for the CDR3 is TGCGCCAGCAGCTTGGATAGCGGGAGGCCAGATACGCAGTATTTT.

The chain employs TRBV7-6 and TRBJ2-1, with 8 bases matching TRBD2. The length of the CDR3 is 15 residues. Germline V lookup: CDR1 SGHVS, CDR2 FNYEAQ. V gave up 6 bases and J gave up 5 bases; unmatched junction bases: 9. Here the CDR3 DNA reads TGTGCCAGCAGATTACCCGGACTAGCACACAATGAGCAGTTCTTC. Amino acids: CASRLPGLAHNEQFF.

This clone was counted between two and nine times. The junction shows a germline mismatch at one end, possibly a read error. V is TRBV6-1 and J is TRBJ1-2; 11 bases are a match to TRBD1. Per the germline V gene, CDR1 is MNHNS and CDR2 is SASEGT. The CDR3 extends over 13 amino acids. CDR3 amino acids: CASSWDRGASYIF. In nucleotides, the CDR3 is TGTGCCAGCAGTTGGGACAGGGGGGCCAGCTACATCTTC.

The chain is built from TRBV30 and TRBJ2-2; no clear D. This CDR3 spans 13 amino acids. Germline V gene sequence: CDR1 GTSNPN, CDR2 SVGIG (reference sequence). The V and J ends lost 0 bases and 1 base respectively, with 3 bases between them. The CDR3 loop reads CAWSVLNTGELFF. CDR3 nucleotide sequence: TGTGCCTGGAGTGTACTGAACACCGGGGAGCTGTTTTTT.

This clone has just a few counts. The chain joins TRBV5-1 to TRBJ2-3, with D tentatively TRBD2 (6 bases). The V gene's germline CDR1 is SGHRS and CDR2 YFSETQ. Deletions cut 5 bases from V and 1 base from J, with 32 bases between. The CDR3 spans 21 residues. In DNA, the CDR3 is TGCGCCAGCAGAGGAGAACAATGGGCGGCGGCCAGGGCTAGCGGCACAGATACGCAGTATTTT. This translates into CASRGEQWAAARASGTDTQYF. Filled out from reference TRBV5-1 and TRBJ2-3, the complete variable domain reads KAGVTQTPRYLIKTRGQQVTLSCSPISGHRSVSWYQQTPGQGLQFLFEYFSETQRNKGNFPGRFSGRQFSNSRSEMNVSTLELGDSALYLCASRGEQWAAARASGTDTQYFGPGTRLTVL.

This chain joins TRBV11-2 and TRBJ1-5, with 9 bases identical to TRBD1. The germline CDR1 and CDR2 sequences are SGHAT and FQNNGV. The CDR3 sequence is 15 residues long. After removal of 3 bases from V and 9 bases from J, the junction contained 9 bases not matched to a gene. The CDR3 DNA reads as TGTGCCAGCAGCTTGCCCACAGGGGGCGGGCGGCCCCAGCATTTT. It translates to CASSLPTGGGRPQHF.

The chain recombines TRBV30 with TRBJ1-1; 8 positions match TRBD1. The germline CDR1 and CDR2 sequences are GTSNPN and SVGIG (reference sequence). The CDR3 is 16 residues long. Trimming removed 5 bases from V and 6 bases from J; junction bases left unmatched: 17. The CDR3 region is CAWGRGSGGSRAEAFF. The CDR3 DNA sequence: TGTGCCTGGGGGAGGGGGTCAGGGGGCAGTAGGGCTGAAGCTTTCTTT.

Within the sample, this clone is medium-sized (0.01 to 0.1%). V gene TRBV9 combines with J gene TRBJ1-6, with a weak D call TRBD1 (5 bases). Germline CDR1 SGDLS, CDR2 YYNGEE. The CDR3 covers 17 residues. V was cut by 3 bases and J by 9 bases, with 22 bases left in between. The CDR3 DNA sequence: TGTGCCAGCAGCGAGAATTACGGGAGGGAGACAGCTTCACCCCTCCACTTT. Translating gives CASSENYGRETASPLHF.

This clone came up many times. The CDR3 spells CAWTGGGTEAFF. CDR3 bases: TGTGCCTGGACCGGGGGGGGGACTGAAGCTTTCTTT. This chain joins TRBV30 and TRBJ1-1, with D possibly TRBD1 on 5 matching bases. Trimming stripped 4 bases from V and 5 bases from J, with 11 bases between. The CDR3 runs to 12 residues. Germline CDR1 and CDR2: GTSNPN and SVGIG (reference sequence).

This clone showed up many times. This sequence joins TRBV3-1 and TRBJ1-4, with 8 bases matching TRBD1. V lost 5 bases and J lost 2; bases outside the gene matches: 4. Looked up from germline, CDR1 is LGHDT and CDR2 is YNNKEL (reference sequence). There are 15 residues in the CDR3. The CDR3 reads CASSNRQGTNEKLFF. CDR3 bases: TGTGCCAGCAGCAACCGACAGGGGACTAATGAAAAACTGTTTTTT.

This clone has ten or more counts. V usage is TRBV18 and J usage is TRBJ1-2, with D hard to call. This CDR3 has 12 amino acids. Deletions cut 6 bases from V and 8 bases from J, with 13 bases between. Germline CDR1 KGHSH, CDR2 LQKENI. The chain's CDR3 is CASSPLQLGYTF. The CDR3 nucleotides read TGTGCCAGCTCGCCCTTACAGTTAGGCTACACCTTC.

Regarding this clone: Different DNA sequences within this sample yield the same CDR3. This chain uses TRBV20-1 with TRBJ2-7; D is tentatively TRBD1 or TRBD2 (5 bases each). Germline V CDR1 and CDR2: DFQATT, SNEGSKA (reference sequence). The CDR3 extends over 16 amino acids. Deletions cut 3 bases from V and 2 bases from J, with 20 bases between. DNA for the CDR3: TGCAGTGCTAGGGGGCCACCGGGACGGATAGCCTACGAGCAGTACTTC. This encodes CSARGPPGRIAYEQYF.

The chain links TRBV11-2 to TRBJ2-3, with 8 bases identical to TRBD1. This CDR3 contains 15 residues. The V gene end was trimmed by 7 bases and the J gene end by 5 bases; junction bases not matched to a gene: 11. The germline V gene has CDR1 SGHAT and CDR2 FQNNGV. CDR3 nucleotides: TGTGCCAGCACCAGGACACAGGGGGTAGGAGATACGCAGTATTTT. It is translated as CASTRTQGVGDTQYF.

This clone was seen many times. The V gene is TRBV20-1, the J gene TRBJ2-7; no clear D. CDR1 is DFQATT, CDR2 SNEGSKA, per germline (reference sequence). CDR3 size: 12 residues. The V and J ends lost 0 bases and 0 bases respectively, with 3 bases between them. The CDR3 loop reads CSARDVSYEQYF. The CDR3 region has the DNA TGCAGTGCTAGAGATGTCTCCTACGAGCAGTACTTC.

Many counts were recorded for this clone. The V gene is TRBV6-1, the J gene TRBJ1-5; 7 bases fit TRBD1. The CDR3 extends over 14 amino acids. The V and J ends lost 6 bases and 3 bases, in that order; junction bases with no gene match: 5. Germline CDR1 is MNHNS and CDR2 is SASEGT. CDR3 nucleotides: TGTGCCAGCAGGCCAGGGGGATTCAATCAGCCCCAGCATTTT. Translated: CASRPGGFNQPQHF.

This sequence joins TRBV5-1 and TRBJ2-3; D possibly corresponds to TRBD2 (6 bases). The CDR3 runs 15 residues. Germline-derived CDR1 and CDR2 are SGHRS and YFSETQ. V gave up 1 base and J gave up 2 bases, with 11 bases separating them. The CDR3 region is CASSLSSVNTDTQYF. CDR3 bases: TGCGCCAGCAGCTTGTCTAGCGTCAACACAGATACGCAGTATTTT.

At least ten counts were recorded for this clone. This rearrangement joins TRBV14 to TRBJ2-6; the D is unclear. The length of the CDR3 is 16 residues. V lost 1 base to trimming and J lost 2 bases, with 9 bases between them. Germline-derived CDR1 and CDR2 are SGHDN and FVKESK. CDR3 sequence reads: CASSQGLTPGANVLTF. The CDR3, as DNA: TGTGCCAGCAGCCAAGGTCTGACTCCTGGGGCCAACGTCCTGACTTTC.

This clone came up many times. Here the CDR3 reads CASSPRRQETQYF. CDR3 nucleotides: TGTGCCAGCTCACCACGACGTCAAGAGACCCAGTACTTC. The chain uses TRBV18 and TRBJ2-5; D call uncertain. This CDR3 has 13 residues. Per germline, CDR1 KGHSH and CDR2 LQKENI. V was trimmed by 1 base and J by 2 bases, leaving 5 bases between them.

This clone was counted ten times or more. The genes are TRBV7-9 and TRBJ2-7, with 8 bases fitting TRBD1. Trimming removed 6 bases from V and 4 bases from J; junction bases left unmatched: 20. The germline CDR1 and CDR2 sequences are SEHNR and FQNEAQ (reference sequence). CDR3 length: 18 residues. CDR3 DNA sequence: TGTGCCAGCAGTCCGTCTACCAGGGGGCCGGAAAGTCTTTACGAGCAGTACTTC. It yields the protein CASSPSTRGPESLYEQYF.